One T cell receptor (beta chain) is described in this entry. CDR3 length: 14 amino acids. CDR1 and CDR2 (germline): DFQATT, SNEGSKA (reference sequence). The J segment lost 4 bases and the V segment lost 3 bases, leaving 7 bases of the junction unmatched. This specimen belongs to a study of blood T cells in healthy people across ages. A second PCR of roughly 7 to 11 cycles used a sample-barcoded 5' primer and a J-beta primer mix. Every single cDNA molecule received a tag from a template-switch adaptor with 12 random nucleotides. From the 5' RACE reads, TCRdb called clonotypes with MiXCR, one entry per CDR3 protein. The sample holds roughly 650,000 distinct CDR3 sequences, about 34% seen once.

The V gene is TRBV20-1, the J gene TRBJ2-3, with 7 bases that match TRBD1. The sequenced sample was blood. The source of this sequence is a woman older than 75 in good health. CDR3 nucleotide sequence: TGCAGTGCTAGCCCACAGGGGTCCGCAGATACGCAGTATTTT. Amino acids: CSASPQGSADTQYF.